This T cell receptor beta chain emerged from a study of OX40 agonist ivuxolimab in advanced cancers. Turning to the study itself: With a range of roughly 20 to 79, age averaged about 58 years, and more than 75% were male. Points from the study as a whole: Among some nonresponders, normalized T-cell clonal expansion was also low. Mean expanded clone counts were higher in CD8+ than CD4+ T cells.

A remark on this clone: The antigen is not known.

This CDR3 spans 16 amino acids. V dropped 1 base and J dropped 6 bases, with 19 bases sitting between them. The germline CDR1 and CDR2 sequences are SGHTA and FQGNSA. Generated by immunoSEQ multiplex PCR, the TCRdb table keeps only in-frame clones and is missing some. The sample holds 65,000 to 95,000 clones, about four fifths seen once. This sequence originates from an adult with an advanced solid tumor such as melanoma, head and neck, liver or kidney cancer. The material was CD4+ or CD8+ T cells sorted from blood, obtained in a trial of the OX40 agonist ivuxolimab. The chain uses TRBV7-2 and TRBJ2-7, with TRBD2 as a possible D gene (6 bases). In DNA, the CDR3 is TGTGCCAGCAGCTTAGGCGACCCTGGTCTGGGACTCGAGCAGTACTTC. This sequence encodes CASSLGDPGLGLEQYF.